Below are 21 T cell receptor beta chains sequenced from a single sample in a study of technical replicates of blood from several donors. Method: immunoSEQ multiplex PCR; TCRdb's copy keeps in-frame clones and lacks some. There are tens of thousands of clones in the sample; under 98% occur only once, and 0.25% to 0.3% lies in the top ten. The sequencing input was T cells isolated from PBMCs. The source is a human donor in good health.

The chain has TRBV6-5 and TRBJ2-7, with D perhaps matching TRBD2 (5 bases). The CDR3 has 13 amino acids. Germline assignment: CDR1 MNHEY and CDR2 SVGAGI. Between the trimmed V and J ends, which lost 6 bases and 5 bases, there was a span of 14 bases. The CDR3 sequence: CASRLLEGHEQYF. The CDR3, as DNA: TGTGCCAGCAGACTACTCGAGGGCCACGAGCAGTACTTC.

The DNA for the CDR3 is TGCGCCAGCAGTTCAGGCGTTAACACTGAAGCTTTCTTT. This sequence encodes CASSSGVNTEAFF. V usage is TRBV10-1 and J usage is TRBJ1-1; D gene unclear. The V gene lost 5 bases and the J gene lost 2 bases, with 9 bases spanning the gap. The CDR3 extends over 13 amino acids. Per the germline V gene, CDR1 is WNHNN and CDR2 is SYGVQD (reference sequence).

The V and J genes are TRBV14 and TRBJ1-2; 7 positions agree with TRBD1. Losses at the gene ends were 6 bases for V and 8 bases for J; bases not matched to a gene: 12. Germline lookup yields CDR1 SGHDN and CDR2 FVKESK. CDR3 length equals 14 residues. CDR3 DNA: TGTGCCAGCAGTCTGGACAGGTGGCCGAGGGGCTACACCTTC. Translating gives CASSLDRWPRGYTF.

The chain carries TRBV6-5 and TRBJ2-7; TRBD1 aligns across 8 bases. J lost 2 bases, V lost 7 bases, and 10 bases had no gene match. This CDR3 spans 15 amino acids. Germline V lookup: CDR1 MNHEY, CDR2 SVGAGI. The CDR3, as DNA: TGTGCCAGCAAGGTGGACAGGGACCTTCCCTACGAGCAGTACTTC. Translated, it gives CASKVDRDLPYEQYF.

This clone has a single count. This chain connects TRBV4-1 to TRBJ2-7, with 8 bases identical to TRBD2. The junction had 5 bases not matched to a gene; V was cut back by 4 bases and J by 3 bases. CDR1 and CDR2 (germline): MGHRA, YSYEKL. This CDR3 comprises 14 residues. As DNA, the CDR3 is TGCGCCAGCAGCCTTACTAGCGGCATCTACGAGCAGTACTTC. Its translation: CASSLTSGIYEQYF.

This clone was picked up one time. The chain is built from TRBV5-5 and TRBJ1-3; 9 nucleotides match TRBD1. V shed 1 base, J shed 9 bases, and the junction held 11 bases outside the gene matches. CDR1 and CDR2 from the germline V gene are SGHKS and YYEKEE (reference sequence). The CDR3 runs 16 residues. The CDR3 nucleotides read TGTGCCAGCAGCTTGACGACCGGGACAGGGAGAGGCACCATATATTTT. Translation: CASSLTTGTGRGTIYF.

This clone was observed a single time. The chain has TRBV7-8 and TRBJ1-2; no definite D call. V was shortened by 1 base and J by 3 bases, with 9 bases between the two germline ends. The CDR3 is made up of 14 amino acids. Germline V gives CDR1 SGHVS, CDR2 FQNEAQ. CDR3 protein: CASSLVNRYYGYTF. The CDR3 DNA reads TGTGCCAGCAGCTTAGTCAACAGATACTATGGCTACACCTTC.

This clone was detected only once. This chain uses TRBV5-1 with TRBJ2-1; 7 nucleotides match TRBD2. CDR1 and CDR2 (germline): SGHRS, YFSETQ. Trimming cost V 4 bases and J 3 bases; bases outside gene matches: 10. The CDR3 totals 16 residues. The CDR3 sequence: CASSTIAGTLYNEQFF. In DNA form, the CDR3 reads TGCGCCAGCAGCACCATAGCGGGCACACTCTACAATGAGCAGTTCTTC.

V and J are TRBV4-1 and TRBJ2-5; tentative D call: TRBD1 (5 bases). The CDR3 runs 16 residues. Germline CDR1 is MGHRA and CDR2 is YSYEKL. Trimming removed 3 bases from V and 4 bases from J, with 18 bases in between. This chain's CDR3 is CASSQLGLPRSETQYF. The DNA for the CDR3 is TGCGCCAGCAGCCAGTTGGGGCTCCCGAGGTCAGAGACCCAGTACTTC.

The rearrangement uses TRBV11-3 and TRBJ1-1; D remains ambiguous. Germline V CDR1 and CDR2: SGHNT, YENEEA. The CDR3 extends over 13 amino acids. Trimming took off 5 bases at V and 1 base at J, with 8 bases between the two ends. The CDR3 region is CASSPNENTEAFF. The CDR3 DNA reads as TGTGCCAGCAGCCCTAATGAGAACACTGAAGCTTTCTTT.

The DNA for the CDR3 is TGCGCCAGCAGCTTAGGGACAGGGGGCGAAAAACTGTTTTTT. Its translation: CASSLGTGGEKLFF. V usage is TRBV5-1 and J usage is TRBJ1-4, with TRBD1 matching over 12 bases. CDR1 is SGHRS and CDR2 is YFSETQ in the germline V gene. After removal of 2 bases from V and 8 bases from J, the junction contained 1 base not matched to a gene. This CDR3 region has 14 residues.

This chain's CDR3 is CASSLGYREGYTF. The CDR3 DNA sequence: TGTGCCAGCAGCTTAGGATACAGGGAAGGCTACACCTTC. The chain links TRBV7-9 to TRBJ1-2, with a weak D call TRBD1 (6 bases). The CDR3 runs 13 residues. The V gene lost 1 base and the J gene lost 8 bases, with 11 bases spanning the gap. Per germline, CDR1 SEHNR and CDR2 FQNEAQ (reference sequence).

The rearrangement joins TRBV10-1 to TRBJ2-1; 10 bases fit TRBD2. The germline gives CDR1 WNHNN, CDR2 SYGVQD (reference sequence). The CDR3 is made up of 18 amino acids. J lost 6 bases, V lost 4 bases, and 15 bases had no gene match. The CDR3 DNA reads TGCGCCAGCAGTGTTCGAGGGGACGAAGCGGGAGGGCCCAATGAGCAGTTCTTC. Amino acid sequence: CASSVRGDEAGGPNEQFF.

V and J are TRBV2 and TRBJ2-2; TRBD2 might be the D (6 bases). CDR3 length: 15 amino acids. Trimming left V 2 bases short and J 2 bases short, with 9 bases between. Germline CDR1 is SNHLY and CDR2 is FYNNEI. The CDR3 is CASSEIAANTGELFF. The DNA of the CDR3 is TGTGCCAGCAGTGAAATAGCGGCAAACACCGGGGAGCTGTTTTTT.

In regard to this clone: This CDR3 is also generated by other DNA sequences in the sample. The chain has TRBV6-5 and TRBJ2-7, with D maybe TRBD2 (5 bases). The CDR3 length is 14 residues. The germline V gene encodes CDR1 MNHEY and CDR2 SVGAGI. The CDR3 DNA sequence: TGTGCTTCACTTCGGTCCGGGAAACGCGGTGAGCAGTACTTC. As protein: CASLRSGKRGEQYF.

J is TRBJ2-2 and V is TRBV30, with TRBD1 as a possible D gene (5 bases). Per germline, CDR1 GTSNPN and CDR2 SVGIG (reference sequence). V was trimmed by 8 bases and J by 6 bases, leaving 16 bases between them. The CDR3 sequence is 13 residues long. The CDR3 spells CAGDRLTPGELFF. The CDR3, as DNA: TGTGCCGGTGACAGACTGACTCCCGGGGAGCTGTTTTTT.

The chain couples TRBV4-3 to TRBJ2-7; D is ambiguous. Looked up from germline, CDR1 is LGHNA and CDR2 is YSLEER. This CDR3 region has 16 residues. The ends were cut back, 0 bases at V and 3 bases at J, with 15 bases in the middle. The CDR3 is CASSQEYSPYFYEQYF. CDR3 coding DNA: TGCGCCAGCAGCCAAGAGTATTCCCCCTATTTCTACGAGCAGTACTTC.

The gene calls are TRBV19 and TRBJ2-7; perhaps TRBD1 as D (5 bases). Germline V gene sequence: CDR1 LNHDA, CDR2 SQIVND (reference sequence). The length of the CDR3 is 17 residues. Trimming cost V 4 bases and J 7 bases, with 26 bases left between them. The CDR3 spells CASSKAGIQSTLGEQYF. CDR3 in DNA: TGTGCCAGTAGTAAGGCAGGGATACAGTCTACTCTAGGGGAGCAGTACTTC.

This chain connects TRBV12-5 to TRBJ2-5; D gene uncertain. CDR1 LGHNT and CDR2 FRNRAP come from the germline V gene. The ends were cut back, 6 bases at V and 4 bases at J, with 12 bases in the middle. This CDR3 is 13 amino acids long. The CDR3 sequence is CASGPVGSETQYF. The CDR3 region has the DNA TGTGCTAGTGGCCCCGTCGGTTCAGAGACCCAGTACTTC.

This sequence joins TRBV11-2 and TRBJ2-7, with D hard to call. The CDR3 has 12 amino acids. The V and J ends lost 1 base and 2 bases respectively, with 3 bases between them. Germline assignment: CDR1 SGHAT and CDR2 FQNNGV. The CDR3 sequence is CASSLAAYEQYF. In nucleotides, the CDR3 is TGTGCCAGCAGCTTAGCGGCCTACGAGCAGTACTTC. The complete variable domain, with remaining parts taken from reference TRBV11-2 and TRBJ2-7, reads EAGVAQSPRYKIIEKRQSVAFWCNPISGHATLYWYQQILGQGPKLLIQFQNNGVVDDSQLPKDRFSAERLKGVDSTLKIQPAKLEDSAVYLCASSLAAYEQYFGPGTRLTVT.

CDR3 nucleotides: TGTGCCAGCAGTTTATTGGCTAGCGGGAGCACAGATACGCAGTATTTT. Translation gives CASSLLASGSTDTQYF. This chain connects TRBV27 to TRBJ2-3, with 8 positions matching TRBD2. This CDR3 has 16 amino acids. Germline loops: CDR1 MNHEY, CDR2 SMNVEV (reference sequence). The V segment lost 1 base and the J segment 0 bases; nucleotides outside the gene matches: 3.